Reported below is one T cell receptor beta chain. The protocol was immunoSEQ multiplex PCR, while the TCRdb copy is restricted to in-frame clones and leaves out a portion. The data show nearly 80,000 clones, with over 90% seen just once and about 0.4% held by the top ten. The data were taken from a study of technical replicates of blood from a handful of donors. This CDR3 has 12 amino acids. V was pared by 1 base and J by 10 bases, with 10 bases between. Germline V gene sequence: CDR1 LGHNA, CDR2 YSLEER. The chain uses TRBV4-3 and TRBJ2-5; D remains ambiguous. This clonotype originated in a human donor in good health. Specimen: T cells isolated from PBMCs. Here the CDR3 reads CASSQGGWSQYF. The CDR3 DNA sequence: TGCGCCAGCAGCCAAGGTGGGTGGAGCCAGTACTTC.